These 28 T cell receptor beta chains came from one sample sequenced in a study of blood T cell repertoires in COVID-19. The protocol was immunoSEQ multiplex PCR, while the TCRdb copy is restricted to in-frame clones and leaves out a portion. The sample includes 120,000 or so clones, about 80% of them seen just once. The material sequenced was peripheral blood. These receptors all stem from a human donor in a cohort sampled during active COVID-19.

The rearrangement links TRBV18 to TRBJ2-3; D is undetermined. This CDR3 contains 14 residues. V was cut by 0 bases and J by 4 bases, with 8 bases left in between. CDR1 is KGHSH and CDR2 is LQKENI in the germline V gene. The CDR3 DNA reads TGTGCCAGCTCACCACCTAGTTCTGCAGATACGCAGTATTTT. Protein: CASSPPSSADTQYF.

This clone was picked up one time. V and J are TRBV29-1 and TRBJ1-1; weak D call: TRBD1 (5 bases). CDR3 size: 12 residues. With 5 bases removed from V and 4 bases from J, the gap between germline ends came to 11 bases. Germline V gives CDR1 SQVTM, CDR2 ANQGSEA. CDR3 region: CSVNPGGTEAFF. Here the CDR3 DNA reads TGCAGCGTTAACCCCGGGGGCACTGAAGCTTTCTTT.

The chain joins TRBV6-4 to TRBJ1-1, with 7 bases that match TRBD1. With 6 bases clipped from V and 5 bases from J, the junction kept 9 bases outside the gene matches. The CDR3 totals 14 residues. Germline V gene lookup returns CDR1 MRHNA and CDR2 SNTAGT. CDR3 region: CASRADRSVTEAFF. The CDR3 DNA follows: TGTGCCAGCAGGGCGGACAGGTCCGTAACTGAAGCTTTCTTT.

This clone has just a few counts. This chain joins TRBV7-2 and TRBJ1-6, with D perhaps TRBD1 (5 bases). With 3 bases removed from V and 8 bases from J, the gap between germline ends came to 8 bases. The CDR3 contains 13 residues. Germline V gives CDR1 SGHTA, CDR2 FQGNSA. In DNA form, the CDR3 reads TGTGCCAGCAGCTTCTCGGGGGATTCACCCCTCCACTTT. Amino acids: CASSFSGDSPLHF.

The chain employs TRBV24-1 and TRBJ2-6; no definite D call. The CDR3 runs to 14 residues. Trimming shortened V by 3 bases and J by 0 bases, and 2 bases separated the two germline ends. Germline V gives CDR1 KGHDR, CDR2 SFDVKD. The CDR3 region is CATSDRSGANVLTF. CDR3 DNA sequence: TGTGCCACCAGTGATCGCTCTGGGGCCAACGTCCTGACTTTC.

The rearrangement uses TRBV29-1 and TRBJ2-7, with D tentatively TRBD2 (5 bases). Germline CDR1 is SQVTM and CDR2 is ANQGSEA. V was cut by 7 bases and J by 5 bases, with 21 bases left in between. CDR3 length equals 14 residues. The CDR3 here is CSAVSASLSNEQYF. CDR3 nucleotides: TGCAGCGCCGTTAGCGCTTCCCTCAGTAACGAGCAGTACTTC.

The chain employs TRBV6-1 and TRBJ2-5, with unresolved D. The V end lost 0 bases, the J end lost 7 bases, and 9 bases lay between the germline ends. CDR3 size: 13 residues. The V gene's germline CDR1 is MNHNS and CDR2 SASEGT. Here the CDR3 reads CASSEASYGTQYF. The DNA of the CDR3 is TGTGCCAGCAGTGAAGCTAGCTATGGGACCCAGTACTTC.

This clone was counted a few times. The gene calls are TRBV10-2 and TRBJ2-7; D possibly corresponds to TRBD2 (5 bases). There are 12 residues in the CDR3. Per the germline V gene, CDR1 is WSHSY and CDR2 is SAAADI. The V and J ends lost 6 bases and 4 bases respectively, with 10 bases between them. For the CDR3, the DNA is TGCGCCAGCAGGGGGAGAGGGTACGAGCAGTACTTC. Translated: CASRGRGYEQYF.

This clone was recorded only once. The rearrangement links TRBV5-5 to TRBJ2-1; weak D call: TRBD1 (5 bases). The CDR3 runs to 17 residues. The germline V gene encodes CDR1 SGHKS and CDR2 YYEKEE (reference sequence). Trimming took 4 bases from V and 5 from J, leaving 22 bases between them. The CDR3 DNA follows: TGTGCCAGCAGCACCTCTCCGCTTGGGGCGCGTAACAATGAGCAGTTCTTC. Encoded protein: CASSTSPLGARNNEQFF.

V usage is TRBV19 and J usage is TRBJ1-2; D is perhaps TRBD1 (5 bases). Looked up from germline, CDR1 is LNHDA and CDR2 is SQIVND (reference sequence). The V end was cut by 7 bases, the J end by 7 bases, with 16 bases between. The CDR3 length is 13 residues. The CDR3 sequence: CASNHRGFSGYTF. For the CDR3, the DNA is TGTGCCAGTAACCATCGGGGGTTTAGTGGCTACACCTTC.

The rearrangement uses TRBV10-3 and TRBJ1-6, with D possibly being TRBD1 (6 bases). Per germline, CDR1 ENHRY and CDR2 SYGVKD. The CDR3 loop spans 14 amino acids. V dropped 4 bases and J dropped 7 bases, with 11 bases sitting between them. The DNA of the CDR3 is TGTGCCATCAGTGTAGGACAGATAAATTCACCCCTCCACTTT. Protein sequence: CAISVGQINSPLHF.

The chain couples TRBV7-2 to TRBJ2-1, with 10 bases lining up with TRBD2. With V trimmed by 1 base and J by 4 bases, 7 bases remained unmatched. The germline V gene encodes CDR1 SGHTA and CDR2 FQGNSA. This CDR3 has 17 amino acids. The CDR3 spells CASSLVRLAGAYNEQFF. DNA for the CDR3: TGTGCCAGCAGCTTAGTACGTCTAGCGGGAGCTTACAATGAGCAGTTCTTC.

This clone came up a few times. The chain combines TRBV4-2 with TRBJ2-7, with TRBD1 matching over 7 bases. The germline V gene has CDR1 LGHNA and CDR2 YNFKEQ. This CDR3 is 15 amino acids long. J lost 0 bases, V lost 2 bases, and 4 bases had no gene match. This CDR3 reads CASSQPTGSSYEQYF. CDR3 bases: TGTGCCAGCAGCCAACCGACAGGGAGCTCCTACGAGCAGTACTTC.

The genes are TRBV28 and TRBJ1-3; D is uncertain. CDR1 is MDHEN, CDR2 SYDVKM, per germline. This CDR3 has 15 amino acids. The V end lost 1 base, the J end lost 4 bases, and 11 bases lay between the germline ends. DNA for the CDR3: TGTGCCAGCAGTTTATCCCCAGACTTAGGAAACACCATATATTTT. Protein: CASSLSPDLGNTIYF. Looking up the rest from reference TRBV28 and TRBJ1-3 gives the full variable domain: DVKVTQSSRYLVKRTGEKVFLECVQDMDHENMFWYRQDPGLGLRLIYFSYDVKMKEKGDIPEGYSVSREKKERFSLILESASTNQTSMYLCASSLSPDLGNTIYFGEGSWLTVV.

CDR3 sequence (DNA): TGCAGCGTTCTCGTAAGCGGGAGGGCCTCGAGTGAGCAGTTCTTC. The encoded protein is CSVLVSGRASSEQFF. The chain links TRBV29-1 to TRBJ2-1; TRBD2 agrees at 10 bases. V lost 5 bases and J lost 9; bases outside the gene matches: 13. Germline lookup yields CDR1 SQVTM and CDR2 ANQGSEA. CDR3 length: 15 residues.

The J gene is TRBJ2-1, the V gene TRBV12-5; the match to TRBD2 covers 13 bases. Germline trimming cut 1 base from V and 9 bases from J; bases unmatched to any gene: 3. Germline V gene data show CDR1 as LGHNT and CDR2 as FRNRAP. The CDR3 contains 15 residues. CDR3 loop: CASGLGLAGGGEQFF. CDR3 in DNA: TGTGCTAGTGGTTTGGGACTAGCGGGAGGAGGTGAGCAGTTCTTC.

The V and J genes are TRBV5-1 and TRBJ1-6; 7 bases align to TRBD1. The germline V gene has CDR1 SGHRS and CDR2 YFSETQ. With V trimmed by 0 bases and J by 9 bases, 6 bases remained unmatched. The CDR3 loop spans 15 amino acids. DNA for the CDR3: TGCGCCAGCAGCTTGGGACAGGGTGCGGCTTCACCCCTCCACTTT. This sequence encodes CASSLGQGAASPLHF. The complete variable domain, with remaining parts taken from reference TRBV5-1 and TRBJ1-6, reads KAGVTQTPRYLIKTRGQQVTLSCSPISGHRSVSWYQQTPGQGLQFLFEYFSETQRNKGNFPGRFSGRQFSNSRSEMNVSTLELGDSALYLCASSLGQGAASPLHFGNGTRLTVT.

V and J are TRBV3-1 (or the pseudogene TRBV3-2) and TRBJ2-1, with 7 bases lining up with TRBD2. This CDR3 region has 14 residues. From germline, CDR1 is LGHDT and CDR2 YNNKEL (reference sequence). V gave up 4 bases and J gave up 8 bases; unmatched junction bases: 8. CDR3 amino acids: CASSRMGGSDEQFF. CDR3 coding DNA: TGTGCCAGCAGCCGGATGGGGGGGTCCGATGAGCAGTTCTTC.

This clone was counted between two and nine times. This chain uses TRBV28 with TRBJ2-2; D possibly corresponds to TRBD1 (5 bases). This CDR3 is built from 15 residues. Looked up from germline, CDR1 is MDHEN and CDR2 is SYDVKM. V gave up 2 bases and J gave up 6 bases, with 13 bases separating them. CDR3 protein: CASSLGVRVAGELFF. CDR3 nucleotides: TGTGCCAGCAGTTTAGGAGTCAGGGTCGCCGGGGAGCTGTTTTTT. Variable domain in full (rest from reference TRBV28 and TRBJ2-2): DVKVTQSSRYLVKRTGEKVFLECVQDMDHENMFWYRQDPGLGLRLIYFSYDVKMKEKGDIPEGYSVSREKKERFSLILESASTNQTSMYLCASSLGVRVAGELFFGEGSRLTVL.

The V and J genes are TRBV29-1 and TRBJ2-3, with 9 nucleotides matching TRBD1. Germline lookup yields CDR1 SQVTM and CDR2 ANQGSEA. V shed 4 bases, J shed 7 bases, and the junction held 12 bases outside the gene matches. There are 15 residues in the CDR3. The DNA for the CDR3 is TGCAGCGTTGGTAAAGGACAGGGGATGCTCCATACGCAGTATTTT. Translating gives CSVGKGQGMLHTQYF.

The rearrangement links TRBV5-1 to TRBJ1-1, with D hard to call. Trimming pared 0 bases from V and 5 bases from J, leaving 14 bases between. The CDR3 loop spans 15 amino acids. Germline assignment: CDR1 SGHRS and CDR2 YFSETQ. CDR3 DNA sequence: TGCGCCAGCAGCTTGGCCGAAAAGACATTTACTGAAGCTTTCTTT. Translation gives CASSLAEKTFTEAFF.

The sample holds a few counts of this clone. V gene TRBV21-1 combines with J gene TRBJ2-1; TRBD2 is the table's D call, not checked against the DNA. TRBV21-1 is termed a pseudogene. The CDR3 is 16 residues long. DNA of the CDR3: TGTGCCAGCAGCAAAGCTCTTGGGGGGAAAAACAATGAGCAGTTCTTC. Protein: CASSKALGGKNNEQFF.

This clone was detected a few times. The V call is TRBV27, the J call TRBJ2-7, with TRBD1 as a possible D gene (5 bases). Per germline, CDR1 MNHEY and CDR2 SMNVEV (reference sequence). V was shortened by 6 bases and J by 7 bases, with 10 bases between the two germline ends. CDR3 length: 11 amino acids. The CDR3 DNA is TGTGCCAGCAGCCAGGGATTTGAGCAGTACTTC. Translation: CASSQGFEQYF.

This clone turned up a few times. The V gene is TRBV6-6, the J gene TRBJ2-7, with 8 bases matching TRBD2. J lost 2 bases, V lost 4 bases, and 4 bases had no gene match. This CDR3 is built from 14 residues. CDR1 and CDR2 (germline): MNHNY, SVGAGI (reference sequence). The CDR3 coding sequence is TGTGCCAGCAGTTCCGCGGGGGGTACCTACGAGCAGTACTTC. Amino acids: CASSSAGGTYEQYF.

This clone is a singleton in its sample. V is TRBV5-1 and J is TRBJ2-3, with 9 bases matching TRBD2. The CDR3 is 17 amino acids. Unmatched junction bases numbered 12, after V lost 1 base and J lost 6 bases. From germline, CDR1 is SGHRS and CDR2 YFSETQ. CDR3 sequence (DNA): TGCGCCAGCAGCTTGACTAGGACTAGCGCTGGCGCGGATACGCAGTATTTT. Residues: CASSLTRTSAGADTQYF.

This chain uses TRBV6-6 with TRBJ2-3; the match to TRBD2 covers 8 bases. This CDR3 is built from 12 residues. Trimming cost V 10 bases and J 6 bases; bases outside gene matches: 6. From germline, CDR1 is MNHNY and CDR2 SVGAGI (reference sequence). This CDR3 is CATGGAADTQYF. CDR3 DNA sequence: TGTGCCACCGGGGGGGCCGCGGATACGCAGTATTTT.

This sequence joins TRBV7-3 and TRBJ2-2; 9 bases match TRBD1. Looked up from germline, CDR1 is SGHTA and CDR2 is FQGTGA. This CDR3 contains 20 residues. V lost 3 bases, J lost 1 base, and 15 bases stayed unmatched. CDR3 in DNA: TGTGCCAGCAGCTTTGGACAGGGGCTAGATCAGCGTGGGAACACCGGGGAGCTGTTTTTT. This sequence encodes CASSFGQGLDQRGNTGELFF.

This clone was recorded once. The J gene is TRBJ2-1, the V gene TRBV7-6; 8 nucleotides align to TRBD1. The germline V gene encodes CDR1 SGHVS and CDR2 FNYEAQ. The CDR3 has 16 residues. The junction had 11 bases not matched to a gene; V was cut back by 0 bases and J by 10 bases. The CDR3 nucleotides read TGTGCCAGCAGCTTAGCGTGGCAGGGGGCTAACGGCGAGCAGTTCTTC. As protein: CASSLAWQGANGEQFF.